This T cell receptor (beta chain) was recorded in a study of blood T cell repertoires in COVID-19. Study-level information: Samples of COVID-19 (acute and convalescent) were obtained from the United States, Italy and Spain. Sources were T cells, B-cell-depleted T cells, or PBMCs; the material itself was cDNA or gDNA.

Generated by immunoSEQ multiplex PCR, the TCRdb table keeps only in-frame clones and is missing some. The table has over 250,000 clones, roughly nine tenths seen once. Trimming pared 4 bases from V and 3 bases from J, leaving 8 bases between. The CDR3 has 13 amino acids. CDR1 and CDR2 (germline): SGHRS, YFSETQ. This chain uses TRBV5-1 with TRBJ2-1; D not certain. This receptor was identified in a young woman who had recovered from COVID-19. Source material: PBMCs or T cells enriched from blood (not recorded which). CDR3 region: CASSLDGYNEQFF. The CDR3 region has the DNA TGCGCCAGCAGCCTGGACGGCTACAATGAGCAGTTCTTC.